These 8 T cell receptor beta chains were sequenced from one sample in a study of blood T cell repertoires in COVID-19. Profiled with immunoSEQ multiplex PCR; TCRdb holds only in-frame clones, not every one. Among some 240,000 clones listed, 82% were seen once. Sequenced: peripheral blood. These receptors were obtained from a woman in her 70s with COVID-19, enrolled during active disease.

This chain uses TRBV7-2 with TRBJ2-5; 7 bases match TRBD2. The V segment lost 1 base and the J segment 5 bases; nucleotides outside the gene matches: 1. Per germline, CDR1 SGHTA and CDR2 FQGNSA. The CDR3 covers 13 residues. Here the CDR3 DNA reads TGTGCCAGCAGCTTAGTGGGGGGGGAGACCCAGTACTTC. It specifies CASSLVGGETQYF. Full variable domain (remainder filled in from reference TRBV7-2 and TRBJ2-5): GAGVSQSPSNKVTEKGKDVELRCDPISGHTALYWYRQSLGQGLEFLIYFQGNSAPDKSGLPSDRFSAERTGGSVSTLTIQRTQQEDSAVYLCASSLVGGETQYFGPGTRLLVL.

CDR3 protein: CASSLSPEGGEAFF. CDR3 nucleotides: TGTGCCAGCAGCTTATCACCAGAAGGAGGTGAAGCTTTCTTT. This chain uses TRBV7-9 with TRBJ1-1; the D is unclear. The CDR3 loop spans 14 amino acids. Germline lookup yields CDR1 SEHNR and CDR2 FQNEAQ (reference sequence). V lost 2 bases, J lost 7 bases, and 14 bases lay in between.

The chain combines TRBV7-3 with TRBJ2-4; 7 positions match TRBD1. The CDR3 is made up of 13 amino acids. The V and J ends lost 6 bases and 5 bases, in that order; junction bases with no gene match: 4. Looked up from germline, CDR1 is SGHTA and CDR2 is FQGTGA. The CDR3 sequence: CASSPGTENIQYF. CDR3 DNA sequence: TGTGCCAGCAGTCCCGGGACAGAAAACATTCAGTACTTC.

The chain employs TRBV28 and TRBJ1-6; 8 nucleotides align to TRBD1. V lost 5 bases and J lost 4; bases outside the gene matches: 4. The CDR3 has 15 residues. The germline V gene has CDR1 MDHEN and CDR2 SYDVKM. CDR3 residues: CASSPRQGYNSPLHF. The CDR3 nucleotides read TGTGCCAGCAGTCCACGACAGGGGTATAATTCACCCCTCCACTTT.

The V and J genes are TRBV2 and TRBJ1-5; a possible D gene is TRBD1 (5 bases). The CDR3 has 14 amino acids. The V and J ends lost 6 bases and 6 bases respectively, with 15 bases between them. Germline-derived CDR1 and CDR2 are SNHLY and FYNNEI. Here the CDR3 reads CASSRGGSSQPQHF. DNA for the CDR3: TGTGCCAGCAGCCGGGGGGGGTCGAGTCAGCCCCAGCATTTT.

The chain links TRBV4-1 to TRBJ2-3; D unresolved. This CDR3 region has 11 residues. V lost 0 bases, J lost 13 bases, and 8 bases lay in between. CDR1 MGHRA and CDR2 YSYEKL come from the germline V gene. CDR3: CASSQDVFKYF. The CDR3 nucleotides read TGCGCCAGCAGCCAAGATGTATTTAAGTATTTT.

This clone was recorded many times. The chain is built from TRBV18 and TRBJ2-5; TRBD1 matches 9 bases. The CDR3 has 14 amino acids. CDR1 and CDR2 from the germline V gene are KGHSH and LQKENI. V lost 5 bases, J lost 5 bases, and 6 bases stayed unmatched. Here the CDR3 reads CASSSRTGAETQYF. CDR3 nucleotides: TGTGCCAGCTCATCCCGGACAGGGGCGGAGACCCAGTACTTC. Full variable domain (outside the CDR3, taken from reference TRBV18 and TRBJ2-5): NAGVMQNPRHLVRRRGQEARLRCSPMKGHSHVYWYRQLPEEGLKFMVYLQKENIIDESGMPKERFSAEFPKEGPSILRIQQVVRGDSAAYFCASSSRTGAETQYFGPGTRLLVL.

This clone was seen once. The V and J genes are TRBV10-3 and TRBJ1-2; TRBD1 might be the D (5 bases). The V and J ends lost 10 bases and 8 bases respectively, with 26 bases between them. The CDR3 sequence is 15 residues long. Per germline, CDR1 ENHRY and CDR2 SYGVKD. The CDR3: CATAVGADPLGGYTF. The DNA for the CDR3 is TGTGCCACCGCGGTAGGGGCCGACCCGCTGGGGGGCTACACCTTC.